These T cell receptor beta chains were read from a single sample in a study of control samples from healthy donors and cancer patients. Data came from immunoSEQ multiplex PCR; TCRdb stores just in-frame clones and leaves some out. This sample has approximately 94,000 clones, with approximately 84% found just once. Material: PBMCs. These receptors originate from a man aged 65 to 79 with lung cancer. Both conserved end residues are part of each CDR3. A D gene is named only where the DNA matches it firmly. The size of a clone is reported for some rows only, either as once, few or many, or as a class for expanded clones.

abundance: once; v_gene: TRBV19; d_gene: TRBD2; j_gene: TRBJ2-1; CDR3nt: TGTGCCAGTAGCTCTAGCGGGGGGAACAATGAGCAGTTCTTC; CDR3aa: CASSSSGGNNEQFF
abundance: .; v_gene: TRBV11-2; d_gene: .; j_gene: TRBJ2-7; CDR3nt: TGTGCCAGCAGCTTACGGATAGAGGCCTACGAGCAGTACTTC; CDR3aa: CASSLRIEAYEQYF
abundance: .; v_gene: TRBV15; d_gene: .; j_gene: TRBJ2-7; CDR3nt: TGTGCCACCAGCAGAGGCGGCTACGAGCAGTACTTC; CDR3aa: CATSRGGYEQYF
abundance: .; v_gene: TRBV5-5; d_gene: .; j_gene: TRBJ2-3; CDR3nt: TGTGCCAGCAGCTTGGGTGTGGTGGATACGCAGTATTTT; CDR3aa: CASSLGVVDTQYF
abundance: .; v_gene: TRBV5-5; d_gene: .; j_gene: TRBJ2-1; CDR3nt: TGTGCCAGCCACGGTATGACCCGGGATGAGCAGTTCTTC; CDR3aa: CASHGMTRDEQFF
abundance: .; v_gene: TRBV5-1; d_gene: TRBD1; j_gene: TRBJ1-2; CDR3nt: TGCGCCAGCAGCACTGGACAGGGGCGCTGCACCTTC; CDR3aa: CASSTGQGRCTF
abundance: .; v_gene: TRBV3-1/TRBV3-2; d_gene: .; j_gene: TRBJ1-1; CDR3nt: TGTGCCAGCAGCCAAGGACCCCCGGGCACTGAAGCTTTCTTT; CDR3aa: CASSQGPPGTEAFF
abundance: .; v_gene: TRBV29-1; d_gene: .; j_gene: TRBJ1-1; CDR3nt: TGCAGCGTTGGGCAGGGTAACACTGAAGCTTTCTTT; CDR3aa: CSVGQGNTEAFF
abundance: .; v_gene: TRBV4-1; d_gene: TRBD1; j_gene: TRBJ2-2; CDR3nt: TGCGCCAGCAGCCAAAACAGGGGGCGGACCGGGGAGCTGTTTTTT; CDR3aa: CASSQNRGRTGELFF
abundance: .; v_gene: TRBV3-1/TRBV3-2; d_gene: TRBD1; j_gene: TRBJ1-4; CDR3nt: TGTGCCAGCAGCCCCCTTTCCTCCGGGACAGGATATCATTTT; CDR3aa: CASSPLSSGTGYHF
abundance: few; v_gene: TRBV11-3; d_gene: .; j_gene: TRBJ2-7; CDR3nt: TGTGCCAGCAGCTTAACAGGGATTCACGAGCAGTACTTC; CDR3aa: CASSLTGIHEQYF
abundance: .; v_gene: TRBV7-6; d_gene: TRBD1; j_gene: TRBJ2-2; CDR3nt: TGTGCCAGCAGCTTAGTCCCCGGGACAGGGGTCCGGGAGCTGTTTTTT; CDR3aa: CASSLVPGTGVRELFF
abundance: .; v_gene: TRBV19; d_gene: TRBD1; j_gene: TRBJ2-5; CDR3nt: TGTGCCAGTAACGCCCGACAGGGGAAAGGAGAGACCCAGTACTTC; CDR3aa: CASNARQGKGETQYF
abundance: .; v_gene: TRBV5-4; d_gene: .; j_gene: TRBJ2-2; CDR3nt: TGTGCCAGCAGCTTCCGTTTATTTGGACTCTCTAACACCGGGGAGCTGTTTTTT; CDR3aa: CASSFRLFGLSNTGELFF
abundance: .; v_gene: TRBV19; d_gene: TRBD1; j_gene: TRBJ1-2; CDR3nt: TGTGCCAGTGATGACAGGGGAGAATTTGGCTACACCTTC; CDR3aa: CASDDRGEFGYTF
abundance: .; v_gene: TRBV15; d_gene: .; j_gene: TRBJ1-1; CDR3nt: TGTGCCACCAGCACTCCCGGACGGGGAAAACTCAACACTGAAGCTTTCTTT; CDR3aa: CATSTPGRGKLNTEAFF
abundance: .; v_gene: TRBV2; d_gene: .; j_gene: TRBJ2-5; CDR3nt: TGTGCCAGCAGTGGGGAGACCCAGTACTTC; CDR3aa: CASSGETQYF
abundance: once; v_gene: TRBV7-6; d_gene: TRBD1; j_gene: TRBJ1-4; CDR3nt: TGTGCCAGCAGCTCCACAGGGGAGCGGGGTGAAAAACTGTTTTTT; CDR3aa: CASSSTGERGEKLFF
abundance: .; v_gene: TRBV4-1; d_gene: TRBD1; j_gene: TRBJ1-5; CDR3nt: TGCGCCAGCAGCCAAGAATTGACGACAGGGGGCAAGCCCCAGCATTTT; CDR3aa: CASSQELTTGGKPQHF
abundance: .; v_gene: TRBV9; d_gene: .; j_gene: TRBJ1-2; CDR3nt: TGTGCCAGCAGCGGATTGAGGACGTATGGCTACACCTTC; CDR3aa: CASSGLRTYGYTF
abundance: .; v_gene: TRBV27; d_gene: .; j_gene: TRBJ2-2; CDR3nt: TGTGCCAGCAGTTTATCCTGGGGGAAGTCCGGGGAGCTGTTTTTT; CDR3aa: CASSLSWGKSGELFF
abundance: .; v_gene: TRBV10-3; d_gene: .; j_gene: TRBJ2-7; CDR3nt: TGTGCCATCAGAGCCACAGGATCCTACGAGCAGTACTTC; CDR3aa: CAIRATGSYEQYF
abundance: .; v_gene: TRBV3-1/TRBV3-2; d_gene: .; j_gene: TRBJ2-7; CDR3nt: TGTGCCAGCAGCCAAGAATTTGGGGTCGTGGGAGGCTACGAGCAGTACTTC; CDR3aa: CASSQEFGVVGGYEQYF
abundance: .; v_gene: TRBV19; d_gene: TRBD1; j_gene: TRBJ2-1; CDR3nt: TGTGCCAGTAGGACGACAGGGGGAAATGAGCAGTTCTTC; CDR3aa: CASRTTGGNEQFF
abundance: .; v_gene: TRBV7-8; d_gene: TRBD1; j_gene: TRBJ1-5; CDR3nt: TGTGCCAGCAGCCCTCAGGCCAGGGGGCGAGGCAATCAGCCCCAGCATTTT; CDR3aa: CASSPQARGRGNQPQHF
abundance: .; v_gene: TRBV6-2/TRBV6-3; d_gene: TRBD2; j_gene: TRBJ2-1; CDR3nt: TGTGCCAGCAGTCCAGGGTGGACTAGGTCCTACAATGAGCAGTTCTTC; CDR3aa: CASSPGWTRSYNEQFF
abundance: .; v_gene: TRBV7-9; d_gene: TRBD1; j_gene: TRBJ1-2; CDR3nt: TGTGCCAGCAACTCCGACCTCCCAAGGACAGGGGGGAGGGTTTACACCTTC; CDR3aa: CASNSDLPRTGGRVYTF
abundance: once; v_gene: TRBV7-9; d_gene: .; j_gene: TRBJ2-2; CDR3nt: TGTGCCAGCAGCTTAGGGACTCACACCGGGGAGCTGTTTTTT; CDR3aa: CASSLGTHTGELFF
abundance: few; v_gene: TRBV6-6; d_gene: .; j_gene: TRBJ1-2; CDR3nt: TGTGCCAGCAGTTACTCAGCCAAAGGCGCTTACTATGGCTACACCTTC; CDR3aa: CASSYSAKGAYYGYTF
abundance: .; v_gene: TRBV4-2; d_gene: .; j_gene: TRBJ1-2; CDR3nt: TGTGCCAGCAGCCAAGTTGGACGAAGTAACTATGGCTACACCTTC; CDR3aa: CASSQVGRSNYGYTF
abundance: .; v_gene: TRBV19; d_gene: TRBD1; j_gene: TRBJ1-2; CDR3nt: TGTGCCAGTAGTGAGGGACAGTATGGCTACACCTTC; CDR3aa: CASSEGQYGYTF
abundance: .; v_gene: TRBV12-3/TRBV12-4; d_gene: .; j_gene: TRBJ1-1; CDR3nt: TGTGCCAGCAGCCCGCGGGGGAACACTGAAGCTTTCTTT; CDR3aa: CASSPRGNTEAFF
abundance: once; v_gene: TRBV7-2; d_gene: .; j_gene: TRBJ2-7; CDR3nt: TGTGCCAGCAGCTTAGGGGGCTCCAGCTCCTACGAGCAGTACTTC; CDR3aa: CASSLGGSSSYEQYF
abundance: .; v_gene: TRBV19; d_gene: TRBD1; j_gene: TRBJ2-7; CDR3nt: TGTGCCAGTACCCAGACAGGGGACGAGCAGTACTTC; CDR3aa: CASTQTGDEQYF
abundance: .; v_gene: TRBV7-2; d_gene: .; j_gene: TRBJ2-7; CDR3nt: TGTGCCAGCAGCTCCTACAGCTACGAGCAGTACTTC; CDR3aa: CASSSYSYEQYF
abundance: once; v_gene: TRBV10-1; d_gene: TRBD2; j_gene: TRBJ2-3; CDR3nt: TGCGCCAGCAGTGAGAATCCTAGCGGGAGAGATACGCAGTATTTT; CDR3aa: CASSENPSGRDTQYF
abundance: .; v_gene: TRBV6-5; d_gene: TRBD1; j_gene: TRBJ1-2; CDR3nt: TGTGCCAGCAGTTATAAAACAGGGGGCGCTGGCTATGGCTACACCTTC; CDR3aa: CASSYKTGGAGYGYTF
abundance: .; v_gene: TRBV5-1; d_gene: .; j_gene: TRBJ1-5; CDR3nt: TGCGCCAGCAGCCGGGAGGGAAGCAATCAGCCCCAGCATTTT; CDR3aa: CASSREGSNQPQHF
abundance: .; v_gene: TRBV6-6; d_gene: TRBD2; j_gene: TRBJ2-7; CDR3nt: TGTGCCAGCAAACCGGGACTAGCGAACACCGAGCAGTACTTC; CDR3aa: CASKPGLANTEQYF
abundance: once; v_gene: TRBV19; d_gene: .; j_gene: TRBJ1-2; CDR3nt: TGTGCCAGTAGATCATGGTATGGCTACACCTTC; CDR3aa: CASRSWYGYTF
abundance: .; v_gene: TRBV7-8; d_gene: .; j_gene: TRBJ2-3; CDR3nt: TGTGCCAGCAGCCCTTTTACAGATACGCAGTATTTT; CDR3aa: CASSPFTDTQYF
abundance: .; v_gene: TRBV5-1; d_gene: TRBD1; j_gene: TRBJ1-2; CDR3nt: TGCGCCAGCAGCTTGGACCACAGGGGCGATGGCTACACCTTC; CDR3aa: CASSLDHRGDGYTF
abundance: .; v_gene: TRBV3-1/TRBV3-2; d_gene: .; j_gene: TRBJ2-1; CDR3nt: TGTGCCAGCAGCTACAAGACTAGTCATGAGCAGTTCTTC; CDR3aa: CASSYKTSHEQFF
abundance: few; v_gene: TRBV27; d_gene: TRBD2; j_gene: TRBJ2-1; CDR3nt: TGTGCCAGCAGTTTATTGACTAGCGGGGCCGGTGAGCAGTTCTTC; CDR3aa: CASSLLTSGAGEQFF
abundance: .; v_gene: TRBV7-3; d_gene: .; j_gene: TRBJ1-1; CDR3nt: TGTGCCAGCAGCTTTGGAGGGAACACTGAAGCTTTCTTT; CDR3aa: CASSFGGNTEAFF
abundance: .; v_gene: TRBV27; d_gene: TRBD2; j_gene: TRBJ2-7; CDR3nt: TGTGCCACCGCTAGCGGGGGCAGCTCCTACGAGCAGTACTTC; CDR3aa: CATASGGSSYEQYF
abundance: .; v_gene: TRBV5-1; d_gene: .; j_gene: TRBJ1-1; CDR3nt: TGCGCCAGCAGCTTGACAGCCGGCACTGAAGCTTTCTTT; CDR3aa: CASSLTAGTEAFF